Following are 28 T cell receptor beta chains from one sample sequenced in a study of PD-1 blockade in classical Hodgkin lymphoma. Time point noted: cycle 4 day 1 (C4D1), after 6 weeks of nivolumab. Every single patient, without exception, relapsed after autologous stem cell transplantation, and brentuximab vedotin exposure varied. This table comes from immunoSEQ multiplex PCR, and its TCRdb copy is limited to in-frame clones, with some not included. The sample consists of under 130,000 clones, over 85% of them appearing once. The starting material was peripheral blood mononuclear cells (PBMCs), obtained before the fourth cycle of nivolumab. The receptors shown here come from a human donor with classical Hodgkin lymphoma.

The genes are TRBV19 and TRBJ1-1; weak D call: TRBD1 (6 bases). V lost 8 bases, J lost 0 bases, and 10 bases lay in between. Germline lookup yields CDR1 LNHDA and CDR2 SQIVND (reference sequence). The CDR3 covers 13 residues. The CDR3 sequence is CASSQGLNTEAFF. The CDR3 DNA sequence: TGTGCCAGTTCACAGGGTTTGAACACTGAAGCTTTCTTT.

The J gene is TRBJ1-1, the V gene TRBV7-2, with a possible D match to TRBD1 (5 bases). The V gene lost 3 bases and the J gene lost 2 bases, with 10 bases spanning the gap. Germline values: CDR1 SGHTA, CDR2 FQGNSA. The CDR3 loop spans 14 amino acids. As DNA, the CDR3 is TGTGCCAGCAGCTTCGGGAGGGGTAACACTGAAGCTTTCTTT. This codes for CASSFGRGNTEAFF.

The chain is built from TRBV10-3 and TRBJ2-5; D is possibly TRBD2 (6 bases). V shed 3 bases and J shed 5 bases, with 10 bases lying between them. The CDR3 is 13 residues long. Germline CDR1 and CDR2: ENHRY and SYGVKD. CDR3: CAISDGGRETQYF. In DNA, the CDR3 is TGTGCCATCAGTGACGGGGGTCGGGAGACCCAGTACTTC.

CDR3 region: CATSRGGQGHEQYF. CDR3 coding DNA: TGTGCCACCAGCAGGGGGGGACAGGGGCACGAGCAGTACTTC. The V and J genes are TRBV15 and TRBJ2-7, with 10 bases identical to TRBD1. Germline V lookup: CDR1 LNHNV, CDR2 YYDKDF (reference sequence). Trimming cost V 3 bases and J 5 bases; bases outside gene matches: 4. The CDR3 loop spans 14 amino acids.

V usage is TRBV14 and J usage is TRBJ2-7; 12 bases line up with TRBD2. Trimming at V came to 4 bases and at J to 0 bases, leaving 7 bases not matched to a gene. The CDR3 loop spans 17 amino acids. Germline-derived CDR1 and CDR2 are SGHDN and FVKESK. This CDR3 reads CASSPTSGRWSSYEQYF. As DNA, the CDR3 is TGTGCCAGCAGCCCCACTAGCGGGAGGTGGTCCTCCTACGAGCAGTACTTC. Using reference TRBV14 and TRBJ2-7 for the parts outside the CDR3, the full variable domain is EAGVTQFPSHSVIEKGQTVTLRCDPISGHDNLYWYRRVMGKEIKFLLHFVKESKQDESGMPNNRFLAERTGGTYSTLKVQPAELEDSGVYFCASSPTSGRWSSYEQYFGPGTRLTVT.

The V and J genes are TRBV19 and TRBJ2-2; 9 nucleotides agree with TRBD2. Trimming at V came to 8 bases and at J to 7 bases, leaving 11 bases not matched to a gene. The germline V gene encodes CDR1 LNHDA and CDR2 SQIVND (reference sequence). This CDR3 contains 15 residues. The CDR3 region has the DNA TGTGCCAGTCACGTTTCTAGCGGGAAGGGCGGGGAGCTGTTTTTT. Residues: CASHVSSGKGGELFF.

The V and J genes are TRBV27 and TRBJ2-1, with D perhaps matching TRBD1 (6 bases). Germline V gives CDR1 MNHEY, CDR2 SMNVEV (reference sequence). The CDR3 totals 13 residues. CDR3 region: CATRTASYNEQFF. The DNA for the CDR3 is TGTGCGACCAGGACAGCCTCCTACAATGAGCAGTTCTTC.

This clone was observed a single time. The chain employs TRBV14 and TRBJ2-7; the D call may be TRBD1 or TRBD2 (5 bases each). This CDR3 contains 17 residues. The V and J ends lost 4 bases and 0 bases respectively, with 19 bases between them. CDR1 and CDR2 from the germline V gene are SGHDN and FVKESK. CDR3 loop: CASSLFPGTASSYEQYF. CDR3 nucleotide sequence: TGTGCCAGCAGCCTTTTTCCCGGGACGGCTAGCTCCTACGAGCAGTACTTC. The entire variable domain, with the rest obtained from reference TRBV14 and TRBJ2-7, is as follows: EAGVTQFPSHSVIEKGQTVTLRCDPISGHDNLYWYRRVMGKEIKFLLHFVKESKQDESGMPNNRFLAERTGGTYSTLKVQPAELEDSGVYFCASSLFPGTASSYEQYFGPGTRLTVT.

This clone is a singleton in its sample. The V and J genes are TRBV10-1 and TRBJ2-1; TRBD2 matches 8 bases. With 6 bases clipped from V and 6 bases from J, the junction kept 7 bases outside the gene matches. The CDR3 is made up of 14 amino acids. Germline CDR1 WNHNN, CDR2 SYGVQD (reference sequence). This CDR3 is CASRPGGPGNEQFF. The CDR3 DNA reads as TGCGCCAGCAGACCGGGAGGGCCTGGCAATGAGCAGTTCTTC.

In its sample, this clone was seen once. The genes are TRBV13 and TRBJ2-7; weak D call: TRBD1 (6 bases). Trimming took 4 bases from V and 3 from J, leaving 13 bases between them. Germline CDR1 PRHDT, CDR2 FYEKMQ (reference sequence). The CDR3 runs 14 residues. The CDR3 DNA follows: TGTGCCAGCAGCTCAAGGACAGAAGACTACGAGCAGTACTTC. Protein: CASSSRTEDYEQYF. Full variable domain (missing parts from reference TRBV13 and TRBJ2-7): AAGVIQSPRHLIKEKRETATLKCYPIPRHDTVYWYQQGPGQDPQFLISFYEKMQSDKGSIPDRFSAQQFSDYHSELNMSSLELGDSALYFCASSSRTEDYEQYFGPGTRLTVT.

The chain combines TRBV7-2 with TRBJ1-2, with D possibly matching TRBD1 (6 bases). Trimming left V 5 bases short and J 7 bases short, with 26 bases between. CDR3 length: 17 residues. Germline CDR1 is SGHTA and CDR2 is FQGNSA. The CDR3 nucleotides read TGTGCCAGCAGCGCTCGGGGGCCGTCCGTTTTATGGGTTGGCTACACCTTC. Its protein is CASSARGPSVLWVGYTF.

A single count supports this clone. The chain has TRBV6-5 and TRBJ1-1, with a tentative D call TRBD1 (5 bases). This CDR3 contains 12 residues. The germline V gene encodes CDR1 MNHEY and CDR2 SVGAGI. The V gene lost 7 bases and the J gene lost 7 bases, with 13 bases spanning the gap. In DNA, the CDR3 is TGTGCCAGCACCTCCGACAGATATGAAGCTTTCTTT. Protein sequence: CASTSDRYEAFF.

Remarks on this clone: Other DNA sequences from this sample encode an identical CDR3 as well. The chain uses TRBV5-6 and TRBJ1-4; D is unresolved. V lost 1 base, J lost 5 bases, and 12 bases lay in between. Germline V gives CDR1 SGHDT, CDR2 YYEEEE. This CDR3 is 15 amino acids long. CDR3 sequence: CASSLTTGVNEKLFF. The CDR3 DNA is TGTGCCAGCAGCTTGACGACGGGAGTCAATGAAAAACTGTTTTTT. Looking up the rest from reference TRBV5-6 and TRBJ1-4 gives the full variable domain: DAGVTQSPTHLIKTRGQQVTLRCSPKSGHDTVSWYQQALGQGPQFIFQYYEEEERQRGNFPDRFSGHQFPNYSSELNVNALLLGDSALYLCASSLTTGVNEKLFFGSGTQLSVL.

The genes are TRBV9 and TRBJ2-7; D gene unclear. V lost 1 base to trimming and J lost 3 bases, with 20 bases between them. Looked up from germline, CDR1 is SGDLS and CDR2 is YYNGEE. This CDR3 has 17 residues. The CDR3 DNA follows: TGTGCCAGCAGCGTACATCCCCCGGGTAGCATACTCTACGAGCAGTACTTC. Its protein product is CASSVHPPGSILYEQYF.

V and J are TRBV7-6 and TRBJ2-2; D ambiguous. Germline values: CDR1 SGHVS, CDR2 FNYEAQ. V gave up 1 base and J gave up 0 bases, with 6 bases separating them. The CDR3 consists of 15 residues. For the CDR3, the DNA is TGTGCCAGCAGCTTAGTTGGGGCGAACACCGGGGAGCTGTTTTTT. Translation: CASSLVGANTGELFF.

This clone occurred a few times. The chain carries TRBV19 and TRBJ2-1; no reliable D call. Germline V gene lookup returns CDR1 LNHDA and CDR2 SQIVND (reference sequence). The CDR3 runs 12 residues. Trimming took off 3 bases at V and 7 bases at J, with 7 bases between the two ends. The CDR3 DNA reads TGTGCCAGTAGTATTCCTTCGAATGAGCAGTTCTTC. Translated: CASSIPSNEQFF.

This clone showed up just once. The V gene is TRBV7-9, the J gene TRBJ2-2; 7 bases agree with TRBD2. The CDR3 has 16 residues. V trimming: 5 bases; J trimming: 1 base; junction bases outside the gene matches: 7. CDR1 SEHNR and CDR2 FQNEAQ come from the germline V gene (reference sequence). The CDR3 nucleotides are TGTGCCAGCAGCGGCGTAGTAGCGGGGAACACCGGGGAGCTGTTTTTT. Its protein is CASSGVVAGNTGELFF. Combining the CDR3 with reference TRBV7-9 and TRBJ2-2 gives the whole variable domain DTGVSQNPRHKITKRGQNVTFRCDPISEHNRLYWYRQTLGQGPEFLTYFQNEAQLEKSRLLSDRFSAERPKGSFSTLEIQRTEQGDSAMYLCASSGVVAGNTGELFFGEGSRLTVL.

V usage is TRBV7-2 and J usage is TRBJ2-1, with no clear D. The CDR3 loop spans 15 amino acids. V lost 1 base to trimming and J lost 6 bases, with 13 bases between them. The germline gives CDR1 SGHTA, CDR2 FQGNSA. The CDR3 bases are TGTGCCAGCAGCTTAGGGCCAGAAGCCAGCAATGAGCAGTTCTTC. Encoded protein: CASSLGPEASNEQFF.

This chain links TRBV5-6 with TRBJ1-5; D uncertain. CDR1 and CDR2 from the germline V gene are SGHDT and YYEEEE. V lost 2 bases and J 2 bases, leaving 8 bases between the germline ends. The CDR3 consists of 14 residues. CDR3 DNA: TGTGCCAGCAGCTTCAAGCAGGGCAATCAGCCCCAGCATTTT. Protein: CASSFKQGNQPQHF.

J is TRBJ2-7 and V is TRBV7-2; TRBD2 matches 7 bases. CDR1 and CDR2 from the germline V gene are SGHTA and FQGNSA. With V trimmed by 1 base and J by 1 base, 1 base remained unmatched. The CDR3 is 14 amino acids. The CDR3 region is CASSLGGGSYEQYF. CDR3 coding DNA: TGTGCCAGCAGCTTAGGGGGGGGATCCTACGAGCAGTACTTC.

The rearrangement uses TRBV5-8 and TRBJ2-2; either TRBD1 or TRBD2 may supply D (6 bases each). There are 14 residues in the CDR3. Trimming removed 6 bases at V and 3 bases at J, with 12 bases between. CDR1 and CDR2 from the germline V gene are SGHTS and YDEGEE. The CDR3 sequence is CASNWGADTGELFF. In DNA form, the CDR3 reads TGTGCCAGCAACTGGGGGGCGGACACCGGGGAGCTGTTTTTT.

The sample holds a few counts of this clone. The J gene is TRBJ1-5, the V gene TRBV7-9; weak D call: TRBD1 (5 bases). Germline V lookup: CDR1 SEHNR, CDR2 FQNEAQ (reference sequence). The CDR3 sequence is 13 residues long. V lost 2 bases and J lost 7, with 9 bases in between. In DNA, the CDR3 is TGTGCCAGCAGCTTATCAGGGAGCCAGCCCCAGCATTTT. Amino acid sequence: CASSLSGSQPQHF.

The chain carries TRBV2 and TRBJ1-2; D is possibly TRBD1 (6 bases). V lost 6 bases and J lost 1, with 15 bases in between. The V gene's germline CDR1 is SNHLY and CDR2 FYNNEI. This CDR3 has 15 amino acids. Here the CDR3 DNA reads TGTGCCAGCAGCAGCCAGGGGACAAATAACTATGGCTACACCTTC. Residues: CASSSQGTNNYGYTF.

The J gene is TRBJ2-7, the V gene TRBV13, with 9 bases aligning to TRBD1. The ends lost 5 bases at V and 0 bases at J; junction bases unmatched: 8. CDR3 size: 16 residues. Germline-derived CDR1 and CDR2 are PRHDT and FYEKMQ (reference sequence). The CDR3 DNA reads TGTGCCAGCAGCCTGGGGACAGGGCCCAGCTCCTACGAGCAGTACTTC. Translation: CASSLGTGPSSYEQYF.

This clone occurred once. The gene calls are TRBV10-2 and TRBJ2-7, with 7 bases aligning to TRBD2. This CDR3 has 15 residues. The V gene end was trimmed by 3 bases and the J gene end by 4 bases; junction bases not matched to a gene: 9. Germline values: CDR1 WSHSY, CDR2 SAAADI. CDR3 loop: CASSESAGALYEQYF. CDR3 in DNA: TGCGCCAGCAGTGAATCGGCGGGAGCGCTTTACGAGCAGTACTTC.

The chain employs TRBV7-8 and TRBJ1-4; D gene ambiguous. Germline V gene lookup returns CDR1 SGHVS and CDR2 FQNEAQ. This CDR3 has 16 amino acids. Trimming took 1 base from V and 0 from J, leaving 9 bases between them. CDR3 sequence reads: CASSLGTAATNEKLFF. In nucleotides, the CDR3 is TGTGCCAGCAGCTTAGGGACGGCCGCAACTAATGAAAAACTGTTTTTT.

The gene calls are TRBV6-5 and TRBJ1-1; 7 nucleotides match TRBD1. CDR1 and CDR2 (germline): MNHEY, SVGAGI. The V segment lost 6 bases and the J segment 10 bases; nucleotides outside the gene matches: 11. CDR3 length: 13 amino acids. For the CDR3, the DNA is TGTGCCAGCAGATGCCAGGGGGAAGTTGGAGCTTTCTTT. Translating gives CASRCQGEVGAFF.

The genes are TRBV28 and TRBJ1-2, with D uncertain. CDR1 is MDHEN and CDR2 is SYDVKM in the germline V gene. The CDR3 loop spans 12 amino acids. V shed 10 bases and J shed 1 base, with 10 bases lying between them. CDR3 amino acids: CATAGSNYGYTF. CDR3 sequence (DNA): TGTGCCACTGCTGGGAGTAACTATGGCTACACCTTC.